This TCR beta chain was sequenced for a study of blood T cell repertoires in COVID-19. Generated by immunoSEQ multiplex PCR, the TCRdb table keeps only in-frame clones and is missing some. This table has 55,000 to 70,000 clones, 80% to 90% appearing once. Germline CDR1 reads LNHDA; CDR2 reads SQIVND (reference sequence). Trimming removed 5 bases from V and 3 bases from J; junction bases left unmatched: 4. The CDR3 is 13 amino acids. This TCR derives from a woman aged 55-69 years with COVID-19, enrolled during active disease. The sample taken for sequencing was peripheral blood. The gene calls are TRBV19 and TRBJ2-7, with 7 bases aligning to TRBD1. CDR3 sequence (DNA): TGTGCCAGTAGTCGGGACAGAAACTACGAGCAGTACTTC. Protein sequence: CASSRDRNYEQYF.